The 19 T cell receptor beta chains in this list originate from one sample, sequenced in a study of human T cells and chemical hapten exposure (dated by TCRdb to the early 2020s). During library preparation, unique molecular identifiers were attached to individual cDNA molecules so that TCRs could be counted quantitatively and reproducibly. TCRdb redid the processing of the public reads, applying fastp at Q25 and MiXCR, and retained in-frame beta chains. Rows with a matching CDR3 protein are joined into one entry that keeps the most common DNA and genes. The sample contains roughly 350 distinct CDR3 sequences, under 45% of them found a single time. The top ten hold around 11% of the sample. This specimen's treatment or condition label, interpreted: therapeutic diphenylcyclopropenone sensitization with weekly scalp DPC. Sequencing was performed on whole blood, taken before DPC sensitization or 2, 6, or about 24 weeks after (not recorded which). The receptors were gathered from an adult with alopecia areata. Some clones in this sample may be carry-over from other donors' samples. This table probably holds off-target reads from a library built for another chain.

The CDR3 sequence is CASSRTGNEQFF. For the CDR3, the DNA is TGTGCCAGCAGCCGCACGGGGAATGAGCAGTTCTTC. The chain combines TRBV3-1 with TRBJ2-1; D possibly corresponds to TRBD2 (5 bases). The CDR3 is made up of 12 amino acids. V was clipped by 4 bases and J by 7 bases, with 8 bases between them. CDR1 is LGHDT, CDR2 YNNKEL, per germline (reference sequence).

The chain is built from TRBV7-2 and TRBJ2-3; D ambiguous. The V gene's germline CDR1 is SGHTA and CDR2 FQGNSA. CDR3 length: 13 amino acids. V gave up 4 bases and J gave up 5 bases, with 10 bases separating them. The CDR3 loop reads CASSWVARDTQYF. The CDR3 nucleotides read TGTGCCAGCAGCTGGGTTGCGAGAGATACGCAGTATTTT. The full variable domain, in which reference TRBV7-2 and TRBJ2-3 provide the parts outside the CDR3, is GAGVSQSPSNKVTEKGKDVELRCDPISGHTALYWYRQSLGQGLEFLIYFQGNSAPDKSGLPSDRFSAERTGGSVSTLTIQRTQQEDSAVYLCASSWVARDTQYFGPGTRLTVL.

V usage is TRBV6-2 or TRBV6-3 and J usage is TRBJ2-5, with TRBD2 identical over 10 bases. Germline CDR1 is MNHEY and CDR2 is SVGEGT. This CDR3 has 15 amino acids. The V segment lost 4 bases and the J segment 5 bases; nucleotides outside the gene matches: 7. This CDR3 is CASSSGLAIRETQYF. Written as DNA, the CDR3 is TGTGCCAGCAGTTCGGGACTAGCGATTCGGGAGACCCAGTACTTC.

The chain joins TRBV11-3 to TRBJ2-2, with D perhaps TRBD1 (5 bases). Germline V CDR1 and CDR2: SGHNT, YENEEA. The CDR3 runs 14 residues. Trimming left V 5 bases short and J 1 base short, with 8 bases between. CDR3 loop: CASSPTGNTGELFF. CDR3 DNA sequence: TGTGCCAGCAGCCCCACAGGGAACACCGGGGAGCTGTTTTTT.

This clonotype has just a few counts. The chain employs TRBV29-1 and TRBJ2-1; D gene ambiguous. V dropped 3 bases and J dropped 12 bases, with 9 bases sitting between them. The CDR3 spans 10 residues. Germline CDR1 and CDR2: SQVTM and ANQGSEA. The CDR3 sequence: CSVDTEGQFF. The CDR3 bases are TGCAGCGTTGATACAGAAGGGCAGTTCTTC.

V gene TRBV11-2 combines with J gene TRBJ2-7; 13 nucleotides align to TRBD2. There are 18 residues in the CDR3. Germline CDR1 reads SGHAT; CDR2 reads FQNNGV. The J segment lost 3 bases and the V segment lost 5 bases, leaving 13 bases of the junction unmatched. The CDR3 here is CASSPRPGLAGTSYEQYF. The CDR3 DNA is TGTGCCAGCAGCCCCCGTCCGGGACTAGCGGGGACCAGCTACGAGCAGTACTTC.

CDR3 DNA: TGTGCCAGCAGTCCCCCCCGGGACACTGAAGCTTTCTTT. As protein: CASSPPRDTEAFF. The rearrangement uses TRBV28 and TRBJ1-1; D ambiguous. This CDR3 has 13 amino acids. Germline CDR1 and CDR2: MDHEN and SYDVKM. V was cut by 5 bases and J by 3 bases, with 10 bases left in between.

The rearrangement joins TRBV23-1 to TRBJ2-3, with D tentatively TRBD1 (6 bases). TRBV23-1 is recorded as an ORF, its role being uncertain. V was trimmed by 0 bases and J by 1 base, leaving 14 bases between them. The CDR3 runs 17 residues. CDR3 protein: CASSQSWPQGCTDTQYF. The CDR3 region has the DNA TGCGCCAGCAGTCAATCTTGGCCCCAGGGGTGCACAGATACGCAGTATTTT.

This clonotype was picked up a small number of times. This CDR3 is CASSPITSGSLQFF. The CDR3 DNA follows: TGTGCCAGCAGCCCGATAACTAGCGGGAGTCTGCAGTTCTTC. This sequence joins TRBV11-2 and TRBJ2-1; 11 bases are a match to TRBD2. The CDR3 length is 14 residues. Germline assignment: CDR1 SGHAT and CDR2 FQNNGV. The ends lost 5 bases at V and 12 bases at J; junction bases unmatched: 9.

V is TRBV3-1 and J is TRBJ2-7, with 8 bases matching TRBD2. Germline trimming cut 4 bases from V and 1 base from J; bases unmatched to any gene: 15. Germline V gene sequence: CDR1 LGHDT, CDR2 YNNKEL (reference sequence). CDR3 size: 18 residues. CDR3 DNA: TGTGCCAGCAGCCTAGGGACTAGTTCCGGGACCATTTCCTACGAGCAGTACTTC. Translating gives CASSLGTSSGTISYEQYF.

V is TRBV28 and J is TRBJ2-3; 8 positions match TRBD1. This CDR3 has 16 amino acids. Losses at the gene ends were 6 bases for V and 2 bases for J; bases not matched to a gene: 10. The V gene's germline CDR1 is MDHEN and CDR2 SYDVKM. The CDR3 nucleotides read TGTGCCAGCAGCCCCCGAAGGACAGGGCCCACAGATACGCAGTATTTT. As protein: CASSPRRTGPTDTQYF.

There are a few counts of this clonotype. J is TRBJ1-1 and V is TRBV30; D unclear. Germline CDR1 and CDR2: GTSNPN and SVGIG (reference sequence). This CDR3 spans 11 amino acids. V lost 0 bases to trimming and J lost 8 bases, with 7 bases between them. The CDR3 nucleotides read TGTGCCTGGAGTGTAAGCGGCGAAGCTTTCTTT. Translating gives CAWSVSGEAFF.

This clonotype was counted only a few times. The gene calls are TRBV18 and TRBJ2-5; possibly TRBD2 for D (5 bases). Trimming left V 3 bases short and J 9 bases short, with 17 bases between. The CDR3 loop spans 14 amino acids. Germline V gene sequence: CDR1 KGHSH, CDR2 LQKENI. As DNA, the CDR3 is TGTGCCAGCTCACCCCGAGGCGGGTCATCGGCCCAGTACTTC. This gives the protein CASSPRGGSSAQYF.

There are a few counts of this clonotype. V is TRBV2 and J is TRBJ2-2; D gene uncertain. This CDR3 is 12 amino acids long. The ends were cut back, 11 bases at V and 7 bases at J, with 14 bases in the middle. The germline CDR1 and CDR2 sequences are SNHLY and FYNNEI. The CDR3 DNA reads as TGTGCCTCCCGAAGAAGCCGCGGGGAGCTGTTTTTT. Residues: CASRRSRGELFF.

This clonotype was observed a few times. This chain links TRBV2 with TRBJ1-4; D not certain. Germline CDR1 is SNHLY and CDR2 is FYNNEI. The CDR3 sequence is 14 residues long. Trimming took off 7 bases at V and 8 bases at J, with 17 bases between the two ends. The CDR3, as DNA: TGTGCCAGCAATTTGCTTGAGAACAGAGAAAAACTGTTTTTT. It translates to CASNLLENREKLFF. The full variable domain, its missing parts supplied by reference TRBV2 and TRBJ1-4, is EPEVTQTPSHQVTQMGQEVILRCVPISNHLYFYWYRQILGQKVEFLVSFYNNEISEKSEIFDDQFSVERPDGSNFTLKIRSTKLEDSAMYFCASNLLENREKLFFGSGTQLSVL.

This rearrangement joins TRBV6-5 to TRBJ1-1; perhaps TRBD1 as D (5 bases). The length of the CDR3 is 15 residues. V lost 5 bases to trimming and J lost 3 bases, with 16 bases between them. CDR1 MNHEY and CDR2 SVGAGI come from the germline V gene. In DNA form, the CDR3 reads TGTGCCAGCAGTGGTCGACTCATGGGGGACACTGAAGCTTTCTTT. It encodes CASSGRLMGDTEAFF.

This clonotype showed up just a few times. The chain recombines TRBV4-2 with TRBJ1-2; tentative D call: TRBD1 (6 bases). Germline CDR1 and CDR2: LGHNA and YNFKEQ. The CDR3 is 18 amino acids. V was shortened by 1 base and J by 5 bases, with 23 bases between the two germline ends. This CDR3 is CASSQAEKTGKMRYGYTF. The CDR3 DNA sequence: TGTGCCAGCAGCCAAGCTGAAAAAACAGGGAAAATGAGGTATGGCTACACCTTC.

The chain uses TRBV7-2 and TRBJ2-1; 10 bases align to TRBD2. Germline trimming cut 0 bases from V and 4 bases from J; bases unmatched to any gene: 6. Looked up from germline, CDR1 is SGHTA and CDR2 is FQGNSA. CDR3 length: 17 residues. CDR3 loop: CASSLALRAGGYNEQFF. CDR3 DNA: TGTGCCAGCAGCTTAGCGCTGAGAGCGGGAGGGTACAATGAGCAGTTCTTC. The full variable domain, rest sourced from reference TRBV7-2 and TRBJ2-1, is GAGVSQSPSNKVTEKGKDVELRCDPISGHTALYWYRQSLGQGLEFLIYFQGNSAPDKSGLPSDRFSAERTGGSVSTLTIQRTQQEDSAVYLCASSLALRAGGYNEQFFGPGTRLTVL.

CDR3 loop: CSAPSTSGRGDIQYF. For the CDR3, the DNA is TGCAGTGCTCCCTCCACTAGCGGTAGAGGCGACATTCAGTACTTC. This sequence joins TRBV20-1 and TRBJ2-4; 8 bases fit TRBD2. V trimming: 5 bases; J trimming: 8 bases; junction bases outside the gene matches: 14. CDR3 length: 15 residues. Germline V gene sequence: CDR1 DFQATT, CDR2 SNEGSKA (reference sequence).